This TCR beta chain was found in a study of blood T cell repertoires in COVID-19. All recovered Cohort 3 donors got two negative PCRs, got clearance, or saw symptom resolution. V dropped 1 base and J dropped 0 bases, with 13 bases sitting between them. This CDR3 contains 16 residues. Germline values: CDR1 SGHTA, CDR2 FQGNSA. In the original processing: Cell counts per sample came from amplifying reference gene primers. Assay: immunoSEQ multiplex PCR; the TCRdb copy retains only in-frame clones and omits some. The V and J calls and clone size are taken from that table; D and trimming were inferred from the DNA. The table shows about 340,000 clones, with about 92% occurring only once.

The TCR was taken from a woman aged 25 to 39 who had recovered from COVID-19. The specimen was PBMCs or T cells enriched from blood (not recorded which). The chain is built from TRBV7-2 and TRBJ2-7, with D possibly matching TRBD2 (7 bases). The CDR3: CASSLVGGGPSYEQYF. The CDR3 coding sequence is TGTGCCAGCAGCTTAGTTGGGGGGGGCCCCTCCTACGAGCAGTACTTC.